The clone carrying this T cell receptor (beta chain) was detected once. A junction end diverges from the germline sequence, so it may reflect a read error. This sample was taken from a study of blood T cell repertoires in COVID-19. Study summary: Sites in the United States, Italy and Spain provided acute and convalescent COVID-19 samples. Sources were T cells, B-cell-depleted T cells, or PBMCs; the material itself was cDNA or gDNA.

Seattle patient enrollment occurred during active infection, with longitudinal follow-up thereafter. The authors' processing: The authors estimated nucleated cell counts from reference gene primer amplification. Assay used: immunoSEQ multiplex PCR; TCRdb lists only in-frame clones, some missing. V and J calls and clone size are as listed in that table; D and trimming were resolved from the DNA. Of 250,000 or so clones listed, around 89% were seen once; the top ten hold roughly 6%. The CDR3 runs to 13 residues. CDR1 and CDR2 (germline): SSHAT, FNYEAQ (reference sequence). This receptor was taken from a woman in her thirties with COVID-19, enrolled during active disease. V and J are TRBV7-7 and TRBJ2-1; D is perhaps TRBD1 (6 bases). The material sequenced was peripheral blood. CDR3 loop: CASTKGVFDEQFF. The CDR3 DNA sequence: TGTGCTAGCACCAAGGGGGTTTTCGATGAGCAGTTCTTC.